Sequencing of this T cell receptor beta chain was carried out in a study of blood T cell repertoires in COVID-19. V dropped 5 bases and J dropped 11; count of bases not matched to a gene: 6. Germline lookup yields CDR1 SGHTA and CDR2 FQGNSA. The CDR3 has 14 residues. The participants were between about 18 and 90 years old and came from about two dozen US areas. Here immunoSEQ multiplex PCR was the method, and the copy in TCRdb shows in-frame clones only, minus some. The repertoire has about 120,000 clones, 84% of them found once; the top ten carry approximately 3.9%. The sequence came from a woman in her 30s who had recovered from COVID-19. Material for sequencing was PBMCs or T cells enriched from blood (not recorded which). The rearrangement links TRBV7-2 to TRBJ2-5; 15 bases line up with TRBD2. This chain's CDR3 is CASSPGLAGGAQYF. The CDR3 DNA follows: TGTGCCAGCAGCCCGGGACTAGCGGGAGGCGCTCAGTACTTC.